One and the same sample provided the 14 T cell receptor beta chains below, sequenced in a study of cytomegalovirus exposure and HLA in healthy donors. The primer mix had 60 Vbeta and 13 Jbeta primers. Only in-frame clones appear in the TCRdb table, and some are missing; sequencing was by immunoSEQ multiplex PCR. Among 100,000 to 150,000 clones listed, over 70% were seen once. Sequenced: PBMCs. Receptors originate from a woman aged 35 to 49 in good health and CMV-seronegative.

The gene calls are TRBV27 and TRBJ2-2, with D possibly matching TRBD2 (6 bases). Germline CDR1 reads MNHEY; CDR2 reads SMNVEV (reference sequence). V lost 5 bases and J lost 5, with 15 bases in between. CDR3 length: 15 amino acids. For the CDR3, the DNA is TGTGCCAGCAGTCCCTCGGGGGTAAGGACCGGGGAGCTGTTTTTT. Protein product: CASSPSGVRTGELFF.

The rearrangement links TRBV7-2 to TRBJ1-6, with D possibly matching TRBD1 (6 bases). V was cut by 4 bases and J by 12 bases, with 22 bases left in between. The CDR3 runs to 16 residues. Germline V gene lookup returns CDR1 SGHTA and CDR2 FQGNSA. This CDR3 reads CASSSPPGVPIGPLHF. As DNA, the CDR3 is TGTGCCAGCAGCTCTCCCCCAGGGGTCCCAATAGGACCCCTCCACTTT.

This chain uses TRBV27 with TRBJ1-3; 11 bases match TRBD1. Trimming removed 5 bases from V and 3 bases from J; junction bases left unmatched: 6. This CDR3 is 16 amino acids long. CDR1 is MNHEY and CDR2 is SMNVEV in the germline V gene (reference sequence). CDR3 amino acids: CASSPWTGGGGNTIYF. Written as DNA, the CDR3 is TGTGCCAGCAGTCCCTGGACAGGGGGCGGTGGAAACACCATATATTTT.

J is TRBJ1-1 and V is TRBV7-9, with 8 bases aligning to TRBD1. The CDR3 totals 16 residues. Germline assignment: CDR1 SEHNR and CDR2 FQNEAQ (reference sequence). After removal of 2 bases from V and 3 bases from J, the junction contained 8 bases not matched to a gene. The CDR3 DNA sequence: TGTGCCAGCAGCTTACGCGGTGGACAGGGTCACACTGAAGCTTTCTTT. Amino acids: CASSLRGGQGHTEAFF.

V gene TRBV28 combines with J gene TRBJ1-3, with 8 bases lining up with TRBD1. This CDR3 spans 14 amino acids. Losses at the gene ends were 6 bases for V and 1 base for J; bases not matched to a gene: 2. Germline CDR1 and CDR2: MDHEN and SYDVKM. CDR3 sequence reads: CASSGDRSGNTIYF. The CDR3 nucleotides are TGTGCCAGCAGCGGGGACAGGTCTGGAAACACCATATATTTT.

This clone was counted between two and nine times. The V call is TRBV29-1, the J call TRBJ2-5, with 10 bases fitting TRBD2. Losses at the gene ends were 3 bases for V and 4 bases for J; bases not matched to a gene: 5. The CDR3 is made up of 14 amino acids. Germline CDR1 SQVTM, CDR2 ANQGSEA. CDR3 protein: CSVDLAGDIETQYF. The DNA for the CDR3 is TGCAGCGTTGATCTAGCGGGGGACATAGAGACCCAGTACTTC.

The J gene is TRBJ2-1, the V gene TRBV6-1, with a tentative D call TRBD1 (6 bases). V was trimmed by 2 bases and J by 7 bases, leaving 9 bases between them. The CDR3 spans 13 residues. Germline-derived CDR1 and CDR2 are MNHNS and SASEGT. The CDR3 sequence: CASSESDRNEQFF. Here the CDR3 DNA reads TGTGCCAGCAGTGAATCAGACAGGAATGAGCAGTTCTTC.

This clone was seen just once. J is TRBJ1-1 and V is TRBV19, with D unresolved. The CDR3 totals 13 residues. The V gene lost 4 bases and the J gene lost 1 base, with 7 bases spanning the gap. Germline V lookup: CDR1 LNHDA, CDR2 SQIVND (reference sequence). The CDR3: CASSTVQNTEAFF. CDR3 nucleotide sequence: TGTGCCAGTAGTACCGTACAGAACACTGAAGCTTTCTTT.

The chain joins TRBV15 to TRBJ2-5; 7 bases are shared with TRBD1. The CDR3 runs to 16 residues. V shed 1 base and J 1 base; nucleotides not matched to a gene: 6. Germline V CDR1 and CDR2: LNHNV, YYDKDF (reference sequence). CDR3 sequence: CATSRVTGPSQETQYF. The DNA for the CDR3 is TGTGCCACCAGCAGAGTGACAGGGCCCTCCCAAGAGACCCAGTACTTC.

The V call is TRBV5-1, the J call TRBJ2-7, with 7 bases aligning to TRBD1. Germline V gives CDR1 SGHRS, CDR2 YFSETQ. With V trimmed by 2 bases and J by 2 bases, 7 bases remained unmatched. This CDR3 is 15 amino acids long. CDR3 DNA sequence: TGCGCCAGCAGCTTTACTGACAGGGCCCCCTACGAGCAGTACTTC. Translating gives CASSFTDRAPYEQYF.

This rearrangement joins TRBV7-2 to TRBJ2-5; 10 positions agree with TRBD2. V was pared by 3 bases and J by 7 bases, with 8 bases of the junction left unmatched. Germline V gives CDR1 SGHTA, CDR2 FQGNSA. CDR3 size: 15 residues. The CDR3 loop reads CASSFSPSGGGTQYF. The CDR3 coding sequence is TGTGCCAGCAGCTTCTCTCCTAGCGGGGGCGGGACCCAGTACTTC.

This clone was counted a few times. V is TRBV19 and J is TRBJ2-7; possible D gene TRBD2, 5 bases. The CDR3 sequence is 11 residues long. V was pared by 2 bases and J by 6 bases, with 5 bases between. Germline values: CDR1 LNHDA, CDR2 SQIVND (reference sequence). CDR3 in amino acids: CASSIRGEQYF. The CDR3 DNA is TGTGCCAGTAGTATACGGGGCGAGCAGTACTTC.

This clone was detected once. Germline and junction disagree at one end, which may indicate a read error. The rearrangement joins TRBV2 to TRBJ1-5; D might be TRBD1 (5 bases). There are 15 residues in the CDR3. In germline, CDR1 is SNHLY, CDR2 FYNNEI. The CDR3 coding sequence is TGTGCCAGCAGTGAAAGGGGCGGTAGCTATCAGCCCCAGCATTTT. Its protein is CASSERGGSYQPQHF.

The rearrangement uses TRBV19 and TRBJ1-5; possibly TRBD1 for D (5 bases). Germline-derived CDR1 and CDR2 are LNHDA and SQIVND (reference sequence). CDR3 length: 15 residues. Trimming left V 3 bases short and J 3 bases short, with 12 bases between. As DNA, the CDR3 is TGTGCCAGTAGTATGGGGGGTGGGAACAATCAGCCCCAGCATTTT. Amino acid sequence: CASSMGGGNNQPQHF. The variable domain in full, completed from reference TRBV19 and TRBJ1-5, reads DGGITQSPKYLFRKEGQNVTLSCEQNLNHDAMYWYRQDPGQGLRLIYYSQIVNDFQKGDIAEGYSVSREKKESFPLTVTSAQKNPTAFYLCASSMGGGNNQPQHFGDGTRLSIL.